Listed below are T cell receptor beta chains from one sample, sequenced in a study of glioma-infiltrating T cells after dendritic cell vaccination. Using immunoSEQ multiplex PCR, the repertoire was profiled, and TCRdb retains in-frame clones only, with some absent. The table lists about 87,000 clones, roughly four fifths of them singletons. Specimen: blood, collected after dendritic cell vaccination. Every receptor here comes from a human donor with glioblastoma. CDR3s include the opening cysteine and the closing phenylalanine or tryptophan. A D gene is named only where the DNA matches it firmly. A row's size may be missing; if present it is once, few, many or a size class.

abundance	d_gene	v_gene	j_gene	CDR3aa	CDR3nt
-	TRBD1	TRBV6-5	TRBJ1-1	CASRTGDPEAFF	TGTGCCAGCAGGACAGGGGATCCTGAAGCTTTCTTT
-	TRBD1	TRBV4-1	TRBJ1-1	CASSQEGTGNTEAFF	TGCGCCAGCAGCCAAGAGGGGACAGGGAACACTGAAGCTTTCTTT
-	-	TRBV5-4	TRBJ1-4	CASSLEGATNEKLFF	TGTGCCAGCAGCTTGGAAGGGGCAACTAATGAAAAACTGTTTTTT
-	-	TRBV4-3	TRBJ2-7	CASSQEADHYEQYF	TGCGCCAGCAGCCAAGAAGCAGACCACTACGAGCAGTACTTC
once	TRBD1	TRBV6-5	TRBJ2-7	CASSSEWDRAGYEQYF	TGTGCCAGCAGTTCTGAATGGGACAGGGCAGGCTACGAGCAGTACTTC
-	-	TRBV4-1	TRBJ1-2	CASSQLQQGYGYTF	TGCGCCAGCAGCCAGCTCCAACAGGGTTATGGCTACACCTTC
-	-	TRBV19	TRBJ2-7	CASSIKGRGTFSEQYF	TGTGCCAGTAGTATAAAGGGCAGGGGGACTTTCAGCGAGCAGTACTTC
-	-	TRBV2	TRBJ1-1	CASRAGGGPTEAFF	TGTGCCAGCAGGGCCGGGGGGGGGCCCACTGAAGCTTTCTTT
-	TRBD1	TRBV30	TRBJ1-6	CAWTGQGGSPLHF	TGTGCCTGGACCGGACAGGGAGGTTCACCCCTCCACTTT
-	TRBD2	TRBV7-6	TRBJ2-7	CASSPGEGLSYEQYF	TGTGCCAGCAGTCCTGGGGAGGGACTCTCCTACGAGCAGTACTTC
once	-	TRBV5-1	TRBJ1-4	CASSASGVRPPNEKLFF	TGCGCCAGCAGCGCCAGCGGGGTGAGGCCCCCTAATGAAAAACTGTTTTTT
-	-	TRBV11-2	TRBJ1-2	CASSLAGESGGYTF	TGTGCCAGCAGCTTAGCGGGGGAATCGGGCGGCTACACCTTC
-	TRBD1	TRBV6-1	TRBJ1-1	CASVTTGDTEAFF	TGTGCCAGCGTAACGACAGGGGACACTGAAGCTTTCTTT
-	-	TRBV11-2	TRBJ2-7	CASSPTQASYEQYF	TGTGCCAGCAGCCCCACCCAAGCCTCCTACGAGCAGTACTTC